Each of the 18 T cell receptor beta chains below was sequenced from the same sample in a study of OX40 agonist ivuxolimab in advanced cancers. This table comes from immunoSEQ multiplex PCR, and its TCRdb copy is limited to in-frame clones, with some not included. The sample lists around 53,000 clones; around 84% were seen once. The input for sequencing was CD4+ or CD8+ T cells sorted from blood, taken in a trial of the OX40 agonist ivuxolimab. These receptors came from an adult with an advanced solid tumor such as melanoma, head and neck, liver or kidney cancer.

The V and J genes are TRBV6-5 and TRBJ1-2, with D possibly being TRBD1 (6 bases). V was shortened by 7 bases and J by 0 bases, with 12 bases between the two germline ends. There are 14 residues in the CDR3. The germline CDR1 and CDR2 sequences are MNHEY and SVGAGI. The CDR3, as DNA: TGTGCCAGCACCGGACAGCCAGCTAACTATGGCTACACCTTC. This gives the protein CASTGQPANYGYTF.

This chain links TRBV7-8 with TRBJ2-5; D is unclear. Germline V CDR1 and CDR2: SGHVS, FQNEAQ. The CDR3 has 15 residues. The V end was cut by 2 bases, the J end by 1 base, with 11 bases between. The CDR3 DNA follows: TGTGCCAGCAGCTTATCCGGTCTATTCCAAGAGACCCAGTACTTC. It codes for CASSLSGLFQETQYF.

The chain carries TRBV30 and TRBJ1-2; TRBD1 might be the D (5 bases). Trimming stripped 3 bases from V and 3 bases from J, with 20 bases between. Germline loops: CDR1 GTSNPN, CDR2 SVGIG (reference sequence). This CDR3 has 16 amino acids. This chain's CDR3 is CAWREPGRLADYGYTF. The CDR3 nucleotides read TGTGCCTGGAGGGAACCGGGACGCCTGGCCGACTATGGCTACACCTTC.

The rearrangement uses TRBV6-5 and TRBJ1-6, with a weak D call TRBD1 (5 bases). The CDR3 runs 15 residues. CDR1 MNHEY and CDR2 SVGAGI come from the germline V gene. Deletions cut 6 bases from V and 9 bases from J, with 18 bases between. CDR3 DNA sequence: TGTGCCAGCAGCCGAGACAGTTTGGGTAGTTCACCCCTCCACTTT. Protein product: CASSRDSLGSSPLHF.

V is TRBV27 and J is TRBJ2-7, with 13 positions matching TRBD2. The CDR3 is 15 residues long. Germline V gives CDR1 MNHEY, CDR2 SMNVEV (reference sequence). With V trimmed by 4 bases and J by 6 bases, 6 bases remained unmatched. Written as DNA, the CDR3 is TGTGCCAGCAGTTCTCAGGGACTAGCGGGAAGCGAGCAGTACTTC. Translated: CASSSQGLAGSEQYF.

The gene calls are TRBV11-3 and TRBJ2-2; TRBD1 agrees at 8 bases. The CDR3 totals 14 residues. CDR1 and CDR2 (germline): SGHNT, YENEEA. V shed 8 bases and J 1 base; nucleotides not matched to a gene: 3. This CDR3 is CASQGTGNTGELFF. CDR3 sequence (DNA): TGTGCCAGCCAGGGGACAGGGAACACCGGGGAGCTGTTTTTT. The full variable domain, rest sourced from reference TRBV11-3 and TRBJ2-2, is EAGVVQSPRYKIIEKKQPVAFWCNPISGHNTLYWYLQNLGQGPELLIRYENEEAVDDSQLPKDRFSAERLKGVDSTLKIQPAELGDSAVYLCASQGTGNTGELFFGEGSRLTVL.

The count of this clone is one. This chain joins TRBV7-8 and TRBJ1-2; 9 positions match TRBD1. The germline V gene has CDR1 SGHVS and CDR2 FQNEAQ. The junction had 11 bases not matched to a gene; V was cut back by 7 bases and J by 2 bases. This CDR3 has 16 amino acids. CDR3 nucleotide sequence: TGTGCCAGCACCGCCATGGGACAGGGTGACAACTATGGCTACACCTTC. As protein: CASTAMGQGDNYGYTF.

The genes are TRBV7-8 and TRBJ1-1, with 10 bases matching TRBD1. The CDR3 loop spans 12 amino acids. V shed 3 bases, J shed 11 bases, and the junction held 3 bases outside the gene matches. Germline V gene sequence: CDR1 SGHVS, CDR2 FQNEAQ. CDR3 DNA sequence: TGTGCCAGCAGCTTGGGGACAGGGGACGCTTTCTTT. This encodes CASSLGTGDAFF.

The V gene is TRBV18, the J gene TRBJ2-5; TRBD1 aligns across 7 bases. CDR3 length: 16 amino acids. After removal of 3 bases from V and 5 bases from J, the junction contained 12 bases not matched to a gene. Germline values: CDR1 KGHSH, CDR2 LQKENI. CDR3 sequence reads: CASSPRAQGPWETQYF. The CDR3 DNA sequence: TGTGCCAGCTCACCGAGAGCACAGGGGCCCTGGGAGACCCAGTACTTC. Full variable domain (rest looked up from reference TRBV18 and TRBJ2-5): NAGVMQNPRHLVRRRGQEARLRCSPMKGHSHVYWYRQLPEEGLKFMVYLQKENIIDESGMPKERFSAEFPKEGPSILRIQQVVRGDSAAYFCASSPRAQGPWETQYFGPGTRLLVL.

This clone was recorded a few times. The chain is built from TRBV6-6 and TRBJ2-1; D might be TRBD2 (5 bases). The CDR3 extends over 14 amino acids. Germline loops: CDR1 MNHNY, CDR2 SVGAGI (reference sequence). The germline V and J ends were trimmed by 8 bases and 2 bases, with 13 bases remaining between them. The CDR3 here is CASGENPPYNEQFF. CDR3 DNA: TGTGCCAGCGGGGAGAATCCGCCCTACAATGAGCAGTTCTTC.

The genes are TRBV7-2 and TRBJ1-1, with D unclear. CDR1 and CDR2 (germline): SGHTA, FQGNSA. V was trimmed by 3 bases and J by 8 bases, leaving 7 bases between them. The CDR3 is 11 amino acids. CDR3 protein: CASSLSPEAFF. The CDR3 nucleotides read TGTGCCAGCAGCTTGTCCCCCGAAGCTTTCTTT.

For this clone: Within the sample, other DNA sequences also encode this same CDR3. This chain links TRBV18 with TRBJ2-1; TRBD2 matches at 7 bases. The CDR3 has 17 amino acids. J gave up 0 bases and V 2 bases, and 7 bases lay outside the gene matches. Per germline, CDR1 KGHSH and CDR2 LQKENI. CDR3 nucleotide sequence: TGTGCCAGCTCACCAGCAGCGGGGCGAAGCTCCTACAATGAGCAGTTCTTC. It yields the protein CASSPAAGRSSYNEQFF.

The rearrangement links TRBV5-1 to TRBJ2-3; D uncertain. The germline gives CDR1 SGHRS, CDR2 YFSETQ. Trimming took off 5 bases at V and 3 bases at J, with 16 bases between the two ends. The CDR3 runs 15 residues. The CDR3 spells CASRGGQTATDTQYF. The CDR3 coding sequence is TGCGCCAGCAGGGGTGGGCAGACCGCTACAGATACGCAGTATTTT.

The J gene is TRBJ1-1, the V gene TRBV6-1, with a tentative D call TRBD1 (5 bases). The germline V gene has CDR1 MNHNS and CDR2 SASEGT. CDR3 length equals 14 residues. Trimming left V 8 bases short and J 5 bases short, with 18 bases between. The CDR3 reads CASETQRGRTEAFF. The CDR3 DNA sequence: TGTGCCAGCGAAACACAACGGGGGAGGACTGAAGCTTTCTTT.

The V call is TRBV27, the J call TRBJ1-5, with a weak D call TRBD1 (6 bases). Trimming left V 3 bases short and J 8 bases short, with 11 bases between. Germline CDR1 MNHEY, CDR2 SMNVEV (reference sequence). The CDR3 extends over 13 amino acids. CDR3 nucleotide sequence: TGTGCCAGCAGTTTCTACAGGGAAGAGCCCCAGCATTTT. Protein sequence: CASSFYREEPQHF.

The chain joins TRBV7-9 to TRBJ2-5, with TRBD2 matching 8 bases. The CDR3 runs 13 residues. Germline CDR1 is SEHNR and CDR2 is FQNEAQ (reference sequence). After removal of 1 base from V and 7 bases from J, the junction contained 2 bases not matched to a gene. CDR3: CASSLEREGTQYF. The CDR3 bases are TGTGCCAGCAGCTTAGAACGGGAGGGGACCCAGTACTTC. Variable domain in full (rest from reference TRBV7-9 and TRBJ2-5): DTGVSQNPRHKITKRGQNVTFRCDPISEHNRLYWYRQTLGQGPEFLTYFQNEAQLEKSRLLSDRFSAERPKGSFSTLEIQRTEQGDSAMYLCASSLEREGTQYFGPGTRLLVL.

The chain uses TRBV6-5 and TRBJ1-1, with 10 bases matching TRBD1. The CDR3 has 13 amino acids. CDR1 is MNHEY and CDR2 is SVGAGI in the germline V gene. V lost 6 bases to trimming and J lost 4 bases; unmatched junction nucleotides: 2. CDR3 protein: CASRRDRGTEAFF. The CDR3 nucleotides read TGTGCCAGCAGACGGGACAGGGGCACTGAAGCTTTCTTT.

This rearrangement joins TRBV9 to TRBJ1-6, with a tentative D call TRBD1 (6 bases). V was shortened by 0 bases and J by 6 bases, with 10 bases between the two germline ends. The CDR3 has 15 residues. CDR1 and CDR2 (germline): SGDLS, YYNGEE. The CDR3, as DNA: TGTGCCAGCAGCGTAGACAGGGCCGGTAATTCACCCCTCCACTTT. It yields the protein CASSVDRAGNSPLHF.